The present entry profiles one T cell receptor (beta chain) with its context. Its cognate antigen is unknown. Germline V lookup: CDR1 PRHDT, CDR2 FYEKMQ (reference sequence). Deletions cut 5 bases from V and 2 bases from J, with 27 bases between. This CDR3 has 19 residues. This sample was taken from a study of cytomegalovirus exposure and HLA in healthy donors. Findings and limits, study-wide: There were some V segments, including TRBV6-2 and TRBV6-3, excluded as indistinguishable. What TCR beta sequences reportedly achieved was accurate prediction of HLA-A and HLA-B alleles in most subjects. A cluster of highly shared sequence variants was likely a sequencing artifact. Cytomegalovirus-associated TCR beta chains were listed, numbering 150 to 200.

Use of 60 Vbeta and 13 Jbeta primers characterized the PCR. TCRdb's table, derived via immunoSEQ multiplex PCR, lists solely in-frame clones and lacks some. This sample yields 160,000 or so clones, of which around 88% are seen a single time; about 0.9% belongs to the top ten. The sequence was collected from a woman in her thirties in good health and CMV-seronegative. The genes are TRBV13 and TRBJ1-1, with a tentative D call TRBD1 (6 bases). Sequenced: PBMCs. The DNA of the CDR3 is TGTGCCAGCAGCGCTGCCCCCCGCTTTCCCCGGGACAACAACACTGAAGCTTTCTTT. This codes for CASSAAPRFPRDNNTEAFF.